Here is one T cell receptor (beta chain) with its context. The data were taken from a study of CD8 T cells in Susac syndrome. TCR beta from blood CD8+ and CD4+ T cells was sequenced. Negative isolation was applied to CD8+ and CD4+ T cells, and FACS enrichment was applied to TEMRA cells. RNA amounts of about 0.5 to 1 ug underwent reverse transcription with random hexamers. The TCR beta CDR3 was amplified by immunoSEQ multiplex PCR across 54 Vbeta, 13 Jbeta. TCRdb itself ran the immunoSEQ multiplex PCR reads through MiXCR, one entry per CDR3 protein. The sample lists some 99,000 distinct CDR3 sequences, about 96% occurring once. CDR3 length: 11 residues. With 6 bases removed from V and 8 bases from J, the gap between germline ends came to 7 bases. The germline V gene has CDR1 LNHNV and CDR2 YYDKDF (reference sequence).

The receptor was derived from a human donor in good health. The sample taken for sequencing was CD4+ T cells from PBMCs. The chain recombines TRBV15 with TRBJ2-2; D is ambiguous. This CDR3 is CATSSAGELFF. The CDR3 DNA sequence: TGTGCCACCAGTTCGGCAGGGGAGCTGTTTTTT.